This is a list of T cell receptor beta chains from one sample in a study of blood T cells in healthy people across ages. TCRdb re-derived calls from the 5' RACE reads in MiXCR, one entry per CDR3 protein. The sample includes about 780,000 distinct CDR3 sequences, more than 35% seen only once; the top ten take around 18%. Sequencing was performed on blood. Source of these receptors: a man older than 75 in good health. CDR3s include the opening cysteine and the closing phenylalanine or tryptophan. The D gene is left open where the match is weak. Clone size appears in some rows only: once, few, many, or a class for an expanded clone.

J gene,V gene,clone size,D gene,CDR3 protein,CDR3 DNA
TRBJ2-7,TRBV6-1,.,.,CASIQEPSEQYF,TGTGCCAGCATCCAAGAACCCTCCGAGCAGTACTTC
TRBJ2-3,TRBV9,.,.,CASSVAGQTTSPDTQYF,TGTGCCAGCAGCGTAGCGGGGCAGACCACTAGCCCAGATACGCAGTATTTT
TRBJ1-4,TRBV5-1,.,.,CASSLGDANEKLFF,TGCGCCAGCAGCTTGGGGGACGCAAATGAAAAACTGTTTTTT
TRBJ2-3,TRBV7-2,.,.,CASSTNVPGGTDTQYF,TGTGCCAGCAGCACCAACGTGCCAGGGGGGACAGATACGCAGTATTTT
TRBJ2-7,TRBV20-1,.,TRBD2,CSARAPGVRGATYEQYF,TGCAGTGCTAGAGCCCCAGGAGTGCGGGGGGCTACCTACGAGCAGTACTTC
TRBJ2-5,TRBV20-1,.,TRBD2,CSAVAGVETQYF,TGCAGTGCTGTAGCGGGAGTTGAGACCCAGTACTTC
TRBJ1-5,TRBV7-9,.,.,CASSLQSQPQHF,TGTGCCAGCAGCTTACAGAGTCAGCCCCAGCATTTT
TRBJ2-3,TRBV7-2,once,.,CASSPTLGTQYF,TGTGCCAGCAGCCCCACCCTGGGTACGCAGTATTTT
TRBJ2-1,TRBV7-2,.,.,CASSLQADNNEQFF,TGTGCCAGCAGCTTACAAGCGGATAACAATGAGCAGTTCTTC
TRBJ1-2,TRBV7-2,.,.,CASSSAARGYGYTF,TGTGCCAGCAGCTCCGCAGCCAGGGGCTATGGCTACACCTTC
TRBJ1-1,TRBV6-1,.,.,CASSGNTAGTEAFF,TGTGCCAGCAGTGGCAACACAGCGGGCACTGAAGCTTTCTTT
TRBJ2-7,TRBV5-5,few,TRBD1,CASSKDRDSYEQYF,TGTGCCAGCAGCAAGGACAGGGACTCCTACGAGCAGTACTTC
TRBJ1-1,TRBV25-1,.,.,CATRTSTAEAFF,TGTGCCACCAGGACCTCTACGGCTGAAGCTTTCTTT
TRBJ1-1,TRBV11-2,.,TRBD1,CASSTRATGGTEAFF,TGTGCCAGCAGCACCCGGGCCACAGGGGGCACTGAAGCTTTCTTT
TRBJ1-1,TRBV20-1,.,.,CSARGKYRVFGTEAFF,TGCAGTGCTAGAGGGAAATACAGGGTGTTTGGCACTGAAGCTTTCTTT
TRBJ2-4,TRBV20-1,few,.,CSARIPPLVKNIQYF,TGCAGTGCTAGGATACCGCCTTTAGTCAAAAACATTCAGTACTTC
TRBJ2-1,TRBV6-2/TRBV6-3,.,.,CASGTPRGSGGNEQFF,TGTGCCAGCGGGACCCCTAGGGGGAGTGGGGGCAATGAGCAGTTCTTC
TRBJ2-7,TRBV21-1,once,.,CASSKREGNSYEQYF,TGTGCCAGCAGCAAGAGGGAGGGGAACTCCTACGAGCAGTACTTC
TRBJ2-1,TRBV7-9,few,.,CASSLEAPNEQFF,TGTGCCAGCAGCTTAGAGGCACCCAATGAGCAGTTCTTC
TRBJ2-7,TRBV6-1,.,.,CASSEGPRDEQYF,TGTGCCAGCAGTGAAGGCCCTAGGGACGAGCAGTACTTC
TRBJ2-7,TRBV27,few,.,CASSLSGVGSYEQYF,TGTGCCAGCAGTTTATCGGGGGTAGGATCCTACGAGCAGTACTTC
TRBJ1-1,TRBV11-2,.,.,CASSSRVDTEAFF,TGTGCCAGCAGCTCCAGGGTCGACACTGAAGCTTTCTTT
TRBJ2-7,TRBV21-1,few,.,CASSERDRAYEQYF,TGTGCCAGCAGCGAGAGGGACAGAGCCTACGAGCAGTACTTC
TRBJ2-7,TRBV7-8,.,.,CASSLRTRWSYEQYF,TGTGCCAGCAGCTTAAGGACCCGATGGAGCTACGAGCAGTACTTC
TRBJ2-3,TRBV3-1,.,.,CASSQETTSTDTQYF,TGTGCCAGCAGCCAAGAGACCACTAGCACAGATACGCAATATTTT
TRBJ2-3,TRBV20-1,.,TRBD2,CSAPRWLAGGSPDTQYF,TGCAGTGCCCCGAGGTGGCTAGCGGGAGGGTCACCAGATACGCAGTATTTT
TRBJ2-7,TRBV27,.,TRBD2,CASSWVAGSYEQYF,TGTGCCAGCAGTTGGGTAGCGGGATCTTACGAGCAGTACTTC
TRBJ1-2,TRBV7-9,many,.,CASSPPQGINYGYTF,TGTGCCAGCAGCCCCCCTCAGGGAATTAACTATGGCTACACCTTC
TRBJ2-4,TRBV7-2,.,.,CASTQGGGGAKNIQYF,TGTGCCAGCACCCAAGGGGGAGGGGGAGCCAAAAACATTCAGTACTTC
TRBJ2-1,TRBV5-1,few,.,CASSPRAGNGNEQFF,TGCGCCAGCAGCCCGAGGGCAGGGAATGGCAATGAGCAGTTCTTC
TRBJ2-5,TRBV7-2,.,TRBD2,CASSLISSGGQETQYF,TGTGCCAGCAGCTTAATTTCTAGCGGAGGCCAAGAGACCCAGTACTTC
TRBJ1-6,TRBV6-5,.,.,CASSTVDGANSPLHF,TGTGCCAGCAGCACGGTGGACGGGGCTAATTCACCCCTCCACTTT
TRBJ1-2,TRBV20-1,once,TRBD1,CSARAQRAGQGAYGYTF,TGCAGTGCTAGAGCCCAAAGGGCCGGACAGGGGGCCTATGGCTACACCTTC
TRBJ2-2,TRBV29-1,.,TRBD2,CSVEDWASGAGTGELFF,TGCAGCGTTGAAGATTGGGCTAGCGGAGCGGGCACCGGGGAGCTGTTTTTT
TRBJ2-7,TRBV4-3,.,TRBD2,CASSQGFGDGRESSYEQYF,TGCGCCAGCAGCCAAGGTTTTGGAGACGGGCGGGAGAGTTCCTACGAGCAGTACTTC
TRBJ2-5,TRBV7-2,.,TRBD1,CASSLSRGHETQYF,TGTGCCAGCAGCTTATCCAGGGGGCACGAGACCCAGTACTTC
TRBJ2-3,TRBV20-1,.,TRBD1,CSAQQGAGTDTQYF,TGCAGTGCCCAACAGGGGGCAGGCACAGATACGCAGTATTTT
TRBJ2-7,TRBV14,few,.,CASSQVWGASLEQYF,TGTGCCAGCAGCCAAGTCTGGGGTGCGTCCCTGGAGCAGTACTTC
TRBJ2-5,TRBV25-1,.,.,CASSNWGQETQYF,TGTGCCAGCAGTAACTGGGGGCAAGAGACCCAGTACTTC
TRBJ2-2,TRBV9,.,TRBD1,CASSAEIWTGANAGELFF,TGTGCCAGCAGCGCTGAAATTTGGACAGGGGCGAACGCCGGGGAGCTGTTTTTT
TRBJ2-7,TRBV5-6,many,.,CASSLRRQTGEQYF,TGTGCCAGCAGCTTAAGAAGACAGACGGGGGAGCAGTACTTC
TRBJ2-7,TRBV7-2,.,.,CASSSLTTKPYEQYF,TGTGCCAGCAGCTCGCTAACCACGAAACCATACGAGCAGTACTTC
TRBJ2-7,TRBV12-3/TRBV12-4,few,.,CASSPRRSSGQYF,TGTGCCAGCAGTCCTAGGCGTTCAAGTGGGCAGTACTTC
TRBJ2-7,TRBV20-1,.,.,CSAQGREEYEQYF,TGCAGTGCCCAGGGCAGGGAAGAGTACGAGCAGTACTTC